Listed here are 15 T cell receptor beta chains from one sample, sequenced in a study of cytomegalovirus exposure and HLA in healthy donors. The PCR ran on 60 Vbeta and 13 Jbeta primers. Repertoires were generated with immunoSEQ multiplex PCR, while TCRdb's copy carries only in-frame clones and drops some. The table lists approximately 150,000 clones, 65% to 80% of them singletons. Material: PBMCs. The receptors were gathered from a woman aged 35 to 49 in good health and CMV-seronegative.

The chain uses TRBV6-5 and TRBJ1-5; TRBD1 might be the D (6 bases). The V end was cut by 8 bases, the J end by 4 bases, with 12 bases between. This CDR3 has 13 residues. Per germline, CDR1 MNHEY and CDR2 SVGAGI. DNA for the CDR3: TGTGCCAGCCAGTACAGGGATAATCAGCCCCAGCATTTT. Amino acid sequence: CASQYRDNQPQHF.

The rearrangement uses TRBV27 and TRBJ2-7, with 10 positions matching TRBD1. Germline trimming cut 4 bases from V and 5 bases from J; bases unmatched to any gene: 5. This CDR3 region has 14 residues. Germline V lookup: CDR1 MNHEY, CDR2 SMNVEV (reference sequence). The CDR3 protein is CASSSTGGTDEQYF. CDR3 sequence (DNA): TGTGCCAGCAGTTCGACAGGGGGCACTGACGAGCAGTACTTC.

This clone was observed a few times. This chain joins TRBV4-1 and TRBJ1-4; tentatively, D is TRBD1 (5 bases). The V end lost 4 bases, the J end lost 9 bases, and 18 bases lay between the germline ends. Per germline, CDR1 MGHRA and CDR2 YSYEKL. The CDR3 has 15 residues. CDR3 amino acids: CASSRPGLEKQKLFF. CDR3 nucleotide sequence: TGCGCCAGCAGCCGTCCGGGACTCGAAAAACAAAAACTGTTTTTT.

This CDR3 reads CASGTARDTGELFF. The CDR3 DNA is TGTGCCAGCGGGACTGCGCGGGACACCGGGGAGCTGTTTTTT. V and J are TRBV25-1 and TRBJ2-2; the D gene is possibly TRBD2 (6 bases). The CDR3 runs to 14 residues. Germline V gene lookup returns CDR1 MGHDK and CDR2 SYGVNS. V was clipped by 8 bases and J by 3 bases, with 13 bases between them.

The CDR3 region has the DNA TGCGCCAGCAACACCCAGATCGGGACTAGCACAGATACGCAGTATTTT. It encodes CASNTQIGTSTDTQYF. This chain uses TRBV5-1 with TRBJ2-3; D might be TRBD2 (6 bases). The CDR3 covers 16 residues. Germline CDR1 reads SGHRS; CDR2 reads YFSETQ. Trimming took 6 bases from V and 0 from J, leaving 17 bases between them.

This rearrangement joins TRBV10-2 to TRBJ1-1; 9 bases agree with TRBD1. CDR1 is WSHSY, CDR2 SAAADI, per germline. The trim removed 5 bases at V and 4 bases at J, leaving 2 bases unmatched. This CDR3 is 13 amino acids long. CDR3 sequence: CASSSTGGTEAFF. In DNA, the CDR3 is TGCGCCAGCAGTTCGACAGGGGGCACTGAAGCTTTCTTT.

This chain connects TRBV18 to TRBJ1-1; 8 positions agree with TRBD1. The V gene's germline CDR1 is KGHSH and CDR2 LQKENI. The CDR3 spans 15 residues. Unmatched junction bases numbered 10, after V lost 6 bases and J lost 4 bases. CDR3 bases: TGTGCCAGCTCTCCTGGACAGGGATACGGCACTGAAGCTTTCTTT. This encodes CASSPGQGYGTEAFF.

This chain joins TRBV28 and TRBJ1-1, with a tentative D call TRBD1 (6 bases). V gave up 6 bases and J gave up 1 base, with 15 bases separating them. There are 15 residues in the CDR3. Germline V gene data show CDR1 as MDHEN and CDR2 as SYDVKM. The CDR3, as DNA: TGTGCCAGCAGCCATGGGGCGACAGGGAACACTGAAGCTTTCTTT. Amino acids: CASSHGATGNTEAFF.

The chain employs TRBV5-5 and TRBJ1-2; unclear D gene. The CDR3 length is 14 residues. V lost 4 bases and J 4 bases, leaving 14 bases between the germline ends. Germline V CDR1 and CDR2: SGHKS, YYEKEE (reference sequence). CDR3 residues: CASSLMRVGYGYTF. The CDR3 nucleotides are TGTGCCAGCAGCCTCATGCGGGTTGGCTATGGCTACACCTTC.

This clone was seen a few times. The chain employs TRBV5-1 and TRBJ1-2; weak D call: TRBD1 (6 bases). This CDR3 has 15 residues. The germline CDR1 and CDR2 sequences are SGHRS and YFSETQ. V was cut by 3 bases and J by 7 bases, with 19 bases left in between. In nucleotides, the CDR3 is TGCGCCAGCAGCTCCGGGACACGACCCCGGGGTGGCTACACCTTC. Amino acids: CASSSGTRPRGGYTF.

The chain employs TRBV30 and TRBJ1-2; 9 bases agree with TRBD1. Germline assignment: CDR1 GTSNPN and CDR2 SVGIG (reference sequence). The CDR3 length is 16 residues. V shed 0 bases and J 3 bases; nucleotides not matched to a gene: 8. The CDR3 loop is CAWSVGQGFRHYGYTF. CDR3 in DNA: TGTGCCTGGAGTGTCGGACAGGGGTTTAGGCACTATGGCTACACCTTC.

This chain joins TRBV20-1 and TRBJ1-5; D gene unclear. V was clipped by 6 bases and J by 9 bases, with 6 bases between them. Looked up from germline, CDR1 is DFQATT and CDR2 is SNEGSKA (reference sequence). This CDR3 has 9 amino acids. The CDR3 bases are TGCAGTGCCGGTTGGCCCCAGCATTTT. It specifies CSAGWPQHF.

The rearrangement uses TRBV7-8 and TRBJ1-2, with TRBD1 matching 7 bases. The germline V gene encodes CDR1 SGHVS and CDR2 FQNEAQ. CDR3 length equals 16 residues. V lost 1 base to trimming and J lost 4 bases; unmatched junction nucleotides: 9. This chain's CDR3 is CASSLGRDRVRYGYTF. The CDR3 DNA reads as TGTGCCAGCAGCTTAGGCAGAGACAGGGTTCGCTATGGCTACACCTTC.

As concerns this clone: A read error may account for a junction end that differs from germline. The chain joins TRBV15 to TRBJ2-1; 7 bases align to TRBD1. There are 16 residues in the CDR3. Germline CDR1 LNHNV, CDR2 YYDKDF (reference sequence). CDR3 bases: TGTGCCACCAGCAGACCGGACAGGAGCTCCTACAATGAGCAGCTCTTC. This sequence encodes CATSRPDRSSYNEQLF.

This chain links TRBV10-3 with TRBJ2-7; tentative D call: TRBD2 (5 bases). Germline CDR1 is ENHRY and CDR2 is SYGVKD. The V and J ends lost 2 bases and 2 bases respectively, with 10 bases between them. This CDR3 spans 14 amino acids. Here the CDR3 reads CAISEPEAAYEQYF. The CDR3, as DNA: TGTGCCATCAGTGAGCCGGAAGCGGCCTACGAGCAGTACTTC.